These 27 T cell receptor beta chains were all obtained from the same sample, sequenced in a study of cytomegalovirus exposure and HLA in healthy donors. Primers: 60 Vbeta forward and 13 Jbeta reverse. Profiled with immunoSEQ multiplex PCR; TCRdb holds only in-frame clones, not every one. The sample shows under 150,000 clones, 65% to 75% of them seen only once. The sample comprised PBMCs. The source of these receptors is a woman aged 40-49 years in good health and CMV-seropositive.

This chain joins TRBV19 and TRBJ2-6; D is possibly TRBD2 (5 bases). CDR3 length: 16 residues. Germline CDR1 LNHDA, CDR2 SQIVND (reference sequence). V was clipped by 6 bases and J by 2 bases, with 14 bases between them. The CDR3 nucleotides are TGTGCCAGTAGCACACCTAGGACTGCTGGGGCCAACGTCCTGACTTTC. Amino acids: CASSTPRTAGANVLTF.

There are a few counts of this clone. J is TRBJ2-3 and V is TRBV6-6, with 10 positions matching TRBD2. With 4 bases clipped from V and 3 bases from J, the junction kept 7 bases outside the gene matches. The CDR3 length is 16 residues. Germline CDR1 reads MNHNY; CDR2 reads SVGAGI (reference sequence). CDR3 nucleotide sequence: TGTGCCAGCAGTTCTAAGCGGGGGGGCCGAACAGATACGCAGTATTTT. This sequence encodes CASSSKRGGRTDTQYF.

The V gene is TRBV29-1, the J gene TRBJ2-7, with TRBD2 as a possible D gene (5 bases). Trimming removed 4 bases at V and 6 bases at J, with 13 bases between. Per the germline V gene, CDR1 is SQVTM and CDR2 is ANQGSEA. The CDR3 has 12 amino acids. CDR3 residues: CSVGKGVGEQYF. CDR3 bases: TGCAGCGTTGGTAAGGGAGTCGGCGAGCAGTACTTC.

The rearrangement joins TRBV5-1 to TRBJ2-7; 11 bases match TRBD1. The V segment lost 0 bases and the J segment 0 bases; nucleotides outside the gene matches: 2. Germline V lookup: CDR1 SGHRS, CDR2 YFSETQ. The CDR3 has 16 amino acids. The CDR3 coding sequence is TGCGCCAGCAGCTTGGGGGGGACAGGGGGCTCCTACGAGCAGTACTTC. Translated: CASSLGGTGGSYEQYF.

V is TRBV28 and J is TRBJ1-1, with TRBD1 matching over 9 bases. This CDR3 region has 15 residues. V shed 0 bases and J 5 bases; nucleotides not matched to a gene: 4. CDR1 MDHEN and CDR2 SYDVKM come from the germline V gene. CDR3 sequence (DNA): TGTGCCAGCAGTTTATGGGGGACAGGGAGGACTGAAGCTTTCTTT. This encodes CASSLWGTGRTEAFF. The whole variable domain, remainder taken from reference TRBV28 and TRBJ1-1, is DVKVTQSSRYLVKRTGEKVFLECVQDMDHENMFWYRQDPGLGLRLIYFSYDVKMKEKGDIPEGYSVSREKKERFSLILESASTNQTSMYLCASSLWGTGRTEAFFGQGTRLTVV.

The chain combines TRBV2 with TRBJ1-2, with 10 positions matching TRBD1. J gave up 7 bases and V 4 bases, and 6 bases lay outside the gene matches. There are 14 residues in the CDR3. Germline CDR1 is SNHLY and CDR2 is FYNNEI. The CDR3 is CASSVTGGYGGYTF. CDR3 DNA: TGTGCCAGCAGTGTGACAGGGGGCTACGGTGGCTACACCTTC.

V gene TRBV5-4 combines with J gene TRBJ2-1, with 10 bases fitting TRBD1. The CDR3 covers 15 residues. Germline V gene sequence: CDR1 SGHNT, CDR2 YYREEE (reference sequence). V dropped 2 bases and J dropped 6; count of bases not matched to a gene: 5. In DNA form, the CDR3 reads TGTGCCAGCAGCTTATTCCGGGACAGGGGCAATGAGCAGTTCTTC. Translation: CASSLFRDRGNEQFF.

J is TRBJ1-2 and V is TRBV18; possible D gene TRBD1, 5 bases. The CDR3 runs 14 residues. Between the trimmed V and J ends, which lost 2 bases and 8 bases, there was a span of 15 bases. Germline V gene lookup returns CDR1 KGHSH and CDR2 LQKENI. The CDR3 sequence: CASSPGSEKGGYTF. The CDR3 region has the DNA TGTGCCAGCTCACCAGGCAGCGAAAAGGGGGGCTACACCTTC.

The chain carries TRBV4-2 and TRBJ2-5, with 15 bases lining up with TRBD2. The DNA end favors TRBJ2-7, so the J call may be wrong. CDR3 length equals 17 residues. The germline CDR1 and CDR2 sequences are LGHNA and YNFKEQ. The chain's CDR3 is CASSPGLAGGYSYEQYF. As DNA, the CDR3 is TGTGCCAGCAGCCCCGGACTAGCGGGGGGGTACTCCTACGAGCAGTACTTC.

CDR3 residues: CASSWTSGGINEQFF. The CDR3 DNA is TGTGCCAGCAGCTGGACTAGCGGGGGGATCAATGAGCAGTTCTTC. The chain links TRBV11-2 to TRBJ2-1; 14 bases align to TRBD2. CDR1 is SGHAT and CDR2 is FQNNGV in the germline V gene. Germline trimming cut 4 bases from V and 6 bases from J; bases unmatched to any gene: 2. CDR3 size: 15 residues.

The chain uses TRBV5-4 and TRBJ2-7, with 8 bases fitting TRBD2. CDR1 is SGHNT and CDR2 is YYREEE in the germline V gene (reference sequence). The CDR3 loop spans 16 amino acids. The J segment lost 3 bases and the V segment lost 4 bases, leaving 12 bases of the junction unmatched. Here the CDR3 reads CASSPGGASRNYEQYF. CDR3 nucleotide sequence: TGTGCCAGCAGCCCCGGGGGGGCCTCTCGAAACTACGAGCAGTACTTC.

This clone was observed a few times. The DNA for the CDR3 is TGTGCCAGCACCACATGGGGGGGGGCCTACGAGCAGTACTTC. It is translated as CASTTWGGAYEQYF. V and J are TRBV28 and TRBJ2-7, with TRBD2 matching over 7 bases. Germline loops: CDR1 MDHEN, CDR2 SYDVKM. V lost 7 bases and J lost 2; bases outside the gene matches: 8. There are 14 residues in the CDR3.

The chain recombines TRBV7-9 with TRBJ2-5; a possible D gene is TRBD2 (6 bases). The V end was cut by 0 bases, the J end by 12 bases, with 11 bases between. This CDR3 has 12 residues. Looked up from germline, CDR1 is SEHNR and CDR2 is FQNEAQ (reference sequence). CDR3 sequence reads: CASSLAAGSEYF. The DNA of the CDR3 is TGTGCCAGCAGCTTAGCGGCGGGGTCTGAGTACTTC. Full variable domain (remainder filled in from reference TRBV7-9 and TRBJ2-5): DTGVSQNPRHKITKRGQNVTFRCDPISEHNRLYWYRQTLGQGPEFLTYFQNEAQLEKSRLLSDRFSAERPKGSFSTLEIQRTEQGDSAMYLCASSLAAGSEYFGPGTRLLVL.

The rearrangement joins TRBV5-1 to TRBJ2-1; 9 bases fit TRBD2. CDR1 and CDR2 from the germline V gene are SGHRS and YFSETQ. The CDR3 extends over 15 amino acids. After removal of 6 bases from V and 3 bases from J, the junction contained 7 bases not matched to a gene. The CDR3 sequence is CASNNQAGGYNEQFF. For the CDR3, the DNA is TGCGCCAGCAACAACCAAGCGGGGGGCTACAATGAGCAGTTCTTC.

The chain carries TRBV2 and TRBJ2-2; tentatively, D is TRBD1 (5 bases). In germline, CDR1 is SNHLY, CDR2 FYNNEI. The CDR3 contains 14 residues. V lost 3 bases, J lost 3 bases, and 8 bases lay in between. Written as DNA, the CDR3 is TGTGCCAGCAGTGAGCGCAGGGACACCGGGGAGCTGTTTTTT. Its translation is CASSERRDTGELFF.

There are a few counts of this clone. The chain employs TRBV10-3 and TRBJ2-7; no clear D. The CDR3 contains 12 residues. Trimming took off 6 bases at V and 0 bases at J, with 6 bases between the two ends. Germline CDR1 and CDR2: ENHRY and SYGVKD. The CDR3 spells CAISLSSYEQYF. CDR3 bases: TGTGCCATCAGCCTGAGCTCCTACGAGCAGTACTTC.

This chain links TRBV7-2 with TRBJ2-5; weak D call: TRBD1 (6 bases). Deletions cut 1 base from V and 2 bases from J, with 17 bases between. The CDR3 runs 17 residues. CDR1 is SGHTA, CDR2 FQGNSA, per germline. CDR3 amino acids: CASSLVGRTVRQETQYF. CDR3 DNA: TGTGCCAGCAGCTTAGTCGGTCGGACAGTAAGGCAAGAGACCCAGTACTTC.

DNA for the CDR3: TGTGCCATCACCCGAAACACGAACACTGAAGCTTTCTTT. It codes for CAITRNTNTEAFF. The gene calls are TRBV10-3 and TRBJ1-1; D uncertain. The CDR3 totals 13 residues. V was shortened by 7 bases and J by 1 base, with 10 bases between the two germline ends. CDR1 ENHRY and CDR2 SYGVKD come from the germline V gene.

This sequence joins TRBV6-1 and TRBJ1-1; 7 bases align to TRBD1. The CDR3 sequence is 16 residues long. The germline CDR1 and CDR2 sequences are MNHNS and SASEGT. V lost 2 bases, J lost 1 base, and 7 bases stayed unmatched. CDR3 protein: CASSERGDRANTEAFF. In DNA, the CDR3 is TGTGCCAGCAGTGAAAGGGGCGACAGGGCGAACACTGAAGCTTTCTTT.

J is TRBJ1-6 and V is TRBV5-4; maybe TRBD1 (6 bases). The V end was cut by 3 bases, the J end by 10 bases, with 8 bases between. Germline V gene sequence: CDR1 SGHNT, CDR2 YYREEE (reference sequence). The CDR3 has 12 residues. The CDR3, as DNA: TGTGCCAGCAGCTGGGACAAGTCACCCCTCCACTTT. It yields the protein CASSWDKSPLHF. The whole variable domain, remainder taken from reference TRBV5-4 and TRBJ1-6, is ETGVTQSPTHLIKTRGQQVTLRCSSQSGHNTVSWYQQALGQGPQFIFQYYREEENGRGNFPPRFSGLQFPNYSSELNVNALELDDSALYLCASSWDKSPLHFGNGTRLTVT.

This clone was counted between two and nine times. The genes are TRBV6-1 and TRBJ1-6; maybe TRBD1 (6 bases). CDR3 size: 13 residues. The germline V gene has CDR1 MNHNS and CDR2 SASEGT. Between the trimmed V and J ends, which lost 7 bases and 5 bases, there was a span of 9 bases. CDR3 amino acids: CASMGANNSPLHF. CDR3 nucleotide sequence: TGTGCCAGCATGGGGGCCAATAATTCACCCCTCCACTTT.

The chain links TRBV12-5 to TRBJ2-1; 11 bases fit TRBD1. Germline-derived CDR1 and CDR2 are LGHNT and FRNRAP. The CDR3 totals 15 residues. With V trimmed by 6 bases and J by 8 bases, 9 bases remained unmatched. Here the CDR3 DNA reads TGTGCTAGTGGCCTCGGACAGGGGGCCCCTGATGAGCAGTTCTTC. This gives the protein CASGLGQGAPDEQFF. Full variable domain (rest looked up from reference TRBV12-5 and TRBJ2-1): DARVTQTPRHKVTEMGQEVTMRCQPILGHNTVFWYRQTMMQGLELLAYFRNRAPLDDSGMPKDRFSAEMPDATLATLKIQPSEPRDSAVYFCASGLGQGAPDEQFFGPGTRLTVL.

This chain connects TRBV5-4 to TRBJ2-1; 9 nucleotides align to TRBD2. Germline CDR1 reads SGHNT; CDR2 reads YYREEE (reference sequence). The J segment lost 6 bases and the V segment lost 0 bases, leaving 4 bases of the junction unmatched. This CDR3 has 15 residues. The CDR3 DNA reads TGTGCCAGCAGCTTGGGGGGCGGGAGGGCCAATGAGCAGTTCTTC. It encodes CASSLGGGRANEQFF.

This clone was seen more than once but under ten times. The V call is TRBV29-1, the J call TRBJ1-1; a weak D match, TRBD1 (5 bases). CDR3 length: 13 amino acids. The V gene's germline CDR1 is SQVTM and CDR2 ANQGSEA. V was cut by 2 bases and J by 0 bases, with 7 bases left in between. CDR3 sequence (DNA): TGCAGCGTTGAAACAGGAATGAACACTGAAGCTTTCTTT. It specifies CSVETGMNTEAFF.

The chain carries TRBV5-1 and TRBJ2-1; TRBD2 might be the D (6 bases). The germline V gene encodes CDR1 SGHRS and CDR2 YFSETQ. This CDR3 spans 15 amino acids. V lost 6 bases and J 2 bases, leaving 15 bases between the germline ends. CDR3 region: CASNLGGSPYNEQFF. Here the CDR3 DNA reads TGCGCCAGCAACCTGGGGGGATCCCCCTACAATGAGCAGTTCTTC.

This chain links TRBV4-2 with TRBJ2-3; 8 bases align to TRBD2. V gave up 1 base and J gave up 5 bases; unmatched junction bases: 11. Germline values: CDR1 LGHNA, CDR2 YNFKEQ. The CDR3 consists of 17 residues. CDR3 sequence reads: CASSQVSGAGAGDTQYF. In DNA form, the CDR3 reads TGTGCCAGCAGCCAAGTGTCGGGAGCGGGAGCGGGAGATACGCAGTATTTT.

This chain joins TRBV4-3 and TRBJ2-1, with TRBD1 matching over 7 bases. The ends lost 0 bases at V and 15 bases at J; junction bases unmatched: 8. Germline V gives CDR1 LGHNA, CDR2 YSLEER. The CDR3 covers 13 residues. The CDR3 nucleotides read TGCGCCAGCAGCCAAGAACAGGGGTTTGATCCGTTCTTC. Its protein is CASSQEQGFDPFF.